The 9 T cell receptor beta chains in this list originate from one sample, sequenced in a study of cytomegalovirus exposure and HLA in healthy donors. Only in-frame clones appear in the TCRdb table, and some are missing; sequencing was by immunoSEQ multiplex PCR. The table records some 79,000 clones, 90% to 95% of them present only once. Sequencing input: PBMCs. These receptors were collected from a woman in her late teens or twenties in good health and CMV-seropositive.

J is TRBJ2-1 and V is TRBV29-1; TRBD2 is a possible D gene (6 bases). This CDR3 has 14 amino acids. With 1 base removed from V and 2 bases from J, the gap between germline ends came to 9 bases. Per germline, CDR1 SQVTM and CDR2 ANQGSEA. The CDR3 DNA sequence: TGCAGCGTTGAAGGCCGGGAGACCTACAATGAGCAGTTCTTC. It codes for CSVEGRETYNEQFF.

This chain links TRBV19 with TRBJ1-1; TRBD1 aligns across 8 bases. Germline CDR1 is LNHDA and CDR2 is SQIVND (reference sequence). V lost 5 bases, J lost 6 bases, and 11 bases stayed unmatched. This CDR3 region has 15 residues. The CDR3 DNA follows: TGTGCCAGTAGTTCGCAGGGGGCGCGAGGCGCTGAAGCTTTCTTT. This translates into CASSSQGARGAEAFF.

In DNA, the CDR3 is TGTGCCAGTAGTATTTTGGGACTAGCGGGAGGAGGCACAGATACGCAGTATTTT. The encoded protein is CASSILGLAGGGTDTQYF. The chain employs TRBV19 and TRBJ2-3; 15 nucleotides align to TRBD2. Trimming at V came to 3 bases and at J to 1 base, leaving 5 bases not matched to a gene. Germline CDR1 is LNHDA and CDR2 is SQIVND (reference sequence). The CDR3 spans 18 residues. Based on the CDR3 plus reference TRBV19 and TRBJ2-3, the full variable domain is DGGITQSPKYLFRKEGQNVTLSCEQNLNHDAMYWYRQDPGQGLRLIYYSQIVNDFQKGDIAEGYSVSREKKESFPLTVTSAQKNPTAFYLCASSILGLAGGGTDTQYFGPGTRLTVL.

This rearrangement joins TRBV6-5 to TRBJ2-1, with a tentative D call TRBD2 (7 bases). This CDR3 has 15 residues. The germline gives CDR1 MNHEY, CDR2 SVGAGI. V lost 4 bases to trimming and J lost 8 bases, with 18 bases between them. The CDR3 nucleotides read TGTGCCAGCAGTTGGCGGGGGCATCTTAGCGATGAGCAGTTCTTC. Translating gives CASSWRGHLSDEQFF.

This clone was detected once. The chain couples TRBV18 to TRBJ1-2; unclear D gene. This CDR3 comprises 15 residues. Germline CDR1 is KGHSH and CDR2 is LQKENI. Trimming stripped 3 bases from V and 1 base from J, with 12 bases between. The CDR3 loop reads CASSPLEEGNYGYTF. CDR3 nucleotides: TGTGCCAGCTCACCGCTCGAGGAGGGTAACTATGGCTACACCTTC.

The chain joins TRBV6-1 to TRBJ2-7; D is perhaps TRBD2 (5 bases). This CDR3 comprises 14 residues. The V and J ends lost 3 bases and 3 bases respectively, with 12 bases between them. Germline V CDR1 and CDR2: MNHNS, SASEGT. The CDR3 DNA reads TGTGCCAGCAGTGAGCGGGTGGAACTCTACGAGCAGTACTTC. Protein sequence: CASSERVELYEQYF.

The genes are TRBV28 and TRBJ1-4, with D unclear. With 5 bases removed from V and 3 bases from J, the gap between germline ends came to 16 bases. The CDR3 is 16 residues long. CDR1 MDHEN and CDR2 SYDVKM come from the germline V gene. The CDR3 sequence: CASSGAWPRANEKLFF. The CDR3 DNA reads TGTGCCAGCAGTGGAGCCTGGCCGAGAGCTAATGAAAAACTGTTTTTT. The full variable domain, its missing parts supplied by reference TRBV28 and TRBJ1-4, is DVKVTQSSRYLVKRTGEKVFLECVQDMDHENMFWYRQDPGLGLRLIYFSYDVKMKEKGDIPEGYSVSREKKERFSLILESASTNQTSMYLCASSGAWPRANEKLFFGSGTQLSVL.

The rearrangement uses TRBV11-2 and TRBJ2-7; perhaps TRBD1 as D (5 bases). The CDR3 contains 15 residues. Germline V CDR1 and CDR2: SGHAT, FQNNGV. V lost 1 base and J 2 bases, leaving 12 bases between the germline ends. DNA for the CDR3: TGTGCCAGCAGCTTAGTCAGGGCGCGTACCTACGAGCAGTACTTC. Translating gives CASSLVRARTYEQYF.

The chain combines TRBV5-1 with TRBJ1-1; 7 bases are shared with TRBD1. The CDR3 sequence is 14 residues long. The V gene end was trimmed by 4 bases and the J gene end by 6 bases; junction bases not matched to a gene: 9. The V gene's germline CDR1 is SGHRS and CDR2 YFSETQ. For the CDR3, the DNA is TGCGCCAGCAGCGGCGGGACAGCCGAGTCTGAAGCTTTCTTT. This encodes CASSGGTAESEAFF.